This TCR beta chain appears in the sequencing data of a study of T cells in Graves' hyperthyroidism and ophthalmopathy. Broader study findings: A model of 13 V-J features distinguished ophthalmopathy from stable hyperthyroidism.

Regions amplified from RNA transcripts were the TCR beta CDR3 regions. The HTBI primer set served for first-round RT-PCR of the TCR CDR3. TCRdb processed the multiplex PCR reads anew with MiXCR; each CDR3 protein has one entry. This table holds approximately 400,000 distinct CDR3 sequences, 15% to 18% found once. Exclusion of a patient resulted from uncontrolled infection, other autoimmune disease, pregnancy or lactation. Remarks on this clonotype: Antigen unknown.

Germline loops: CDR1 MGHRA, CDR2 YSYEKL. V lost 1 base to trimming and J lost 7 bases; unmatched junction nucleotides: 7. This CDR3 has 16 amino acids. V and J are TRBV4-1 and TRBJ2-1; 10 bases fit TRBD2. This TCR derives from a woman aged 18-35 years with Graves' hyperthyroidism that later progressed to Graves' ophthalmopathy. Input material: blood. The CDR3 region is CASSQGPAGGKNEQFF. The CDR3 DNA reads TGCGCCAGCAGCCAAGGGCCAGCGGGAGGGAAAAATGAGCAGTTCTTC.